This is a list of T cell receptor beta chains from one sample in a study of blood T cell repertoires in COVID-19. Profiled with immunoSEQ multiplex PCR; TCRdb holds only in-frame clones, not every one. Of 70,000 to 85,000 clones listed, approximately 78% are singletons. Material: peripheral blood. The source is a woman of 80 years or more with acute or convalescent COVID-19. CDR3s include the opening cysteine and the closing phenylalanine or tryptophan. A D gene is named only where the DNA matches it firmly. Size is stated for part of the rows, as once, few or many counts, or as a class when the clone is expanded.

size	D	V	J	CDR3	DNA
-	-	TRBV9	TRBJ2-7	CASSVEQGYEQYF	TGTGCCAGCAGCGTTGAACAGGGTTACGAGCAGTACTTC
-	TRBD1	TRBV7-6	TRBJ1-6	CASSLGDSRDSSPLHF	TGTGCCAGCAGTTTAGGGGACAGTAGGGACAGTTCACCCCTCCACTTT
-	TRBD1	TRBV5-4	TRBJ1-6	CASGQEPNSPLHF	TGTGCCAGTGGACAGGAGCCAAATTCACCCCTCCACTTT
few	TRBD1	TRBV6-2/TRBV6-3	TRBJ2-7	CASSYGTGISYEQYF	TGTGCCAGCAGTTACGGGACAGGGATCTCCTACGAGCAGTACTTC
-	-	TRBV2	TRBJ2-6	CASSSGQRSTSGANVLTF	TGTGCCAGCAGCTCTGGACAGAGAAGTACCTCTGGGGCCAACGTCCTGACTTTC
-	-	TRBV9	TRBJ1-5	CASSVDSTGIQPQHF	TGTGCCAGCAGCGTAGACTCAACAGGGATTCAGCCCCAGCATTTT
-	TRBD2	TRBV5-4	TRBJ2-3	CASSLPGGTQYF	TGTGCCAGCAGCTTGCCGGGGGGGACGCAGTATTTT
-	-	TRBV5-1	TRBJ1-1	CASSSLGGQGEAFF	TGCGCCAGCAGCTCCCTGGGAGGGCAGGGTGAAGCTTTCTTT
once	TRBD1	TRBV28	TRBJ1-1	CASTLPGQGMAFF	TGTGCCAGCACCTTACCGGGACAGGGGATGGCTTTCTTT
few	TRBD1	TRBV6-1	TRBJ2-2	CASRENNRDSRTGELFF	TGTGCCAGCAGGGAAAATAATCGGGACAGCAGAACCGGGGAGCTGTTTTTT
-	-	TRBV4-1	TRBJ1-3	CASSQNQGHPDNTIYF	TGCGCCAGCAGCCAAAATCAGGGGCACCCGGACAACACCATATATTTT
once	TRBD1	TRBV6-4	TRBJ2-1	CASSDSPDRDSYNEQFF	TGTGCCAGCAGTGACTCGCCGGACAGGGACTCATACAATGAGCAGTTCTTC
once	-	TRBV5-4	TRBJ1-3	CASSLGGPGVIAGNTIYF	TGTGCCAGCAGCTTGGGGGGGCCAGGAGTAATTGCTGGAAACACCATATATTTT
once	-	TRBV6-5	TRBJ2-2	CASRNPWGTGGELFF	TGTGCCAGCAGAAATCCGTGGGGGACTGGCGGGGAGCTGTTTTTT
-	-	TRBV5-1	TRBJ1-6	CASSATGYIDSPLHF	TGCGCCAGCAGCGCTACAGGGTACATTGATTCACCCCTCCACTTT
-	-	TRBV6-5	TRBJ1-6	CASSHRQGNGSPLHF	TGTGCCAGCAGCCACCGGCAGGGGAATGGTTCACCCCTCCACTTT
-	-	TRBV3-1/TRBV3-2	TRBJ2-2	CASSLKNTGELFF	TGTGCCAGCAGCCTAAAGAACACCGGGGAGCTGTTTTTT
-	TRBD2	TRBV3-1/TRBV3-2	TRBJ2-3	CASSPTPSGGSTDTQYF	TGTGCCAGCAGCCCTACTCCAAGCGGGGGGAGCACAGATACGCAGTATTTT
-	TRBD2	TRBV7-9	TRBJ2-1	CASSLGRGANYNEQFF	TGTGCCAGCAGCTTAGGGCGGGGGGCCAACTACAATGAGCAGTTCTTC
-	TRBD1	TRBV6-5	TRBJ1-1	CASSYSRTGSLKAFF	TGTGCCAGCAGTTACTCTCGGACAGGATCCTTGAAAGCTTTCTTT
-	-	TRBV30	TRBJ1-2	CAWSPGLANYGYTF	TGTGCCTGGAGCCCAGGGTTAGCTAACTATGGCTACACCTTC
-	TRBD2	TRBV27	TRBJ2-5	CASSSSGGIMGTQYF	TGTGCCAGCAGTTCAAGCGGGGGGATTATGGGGACCCAGTACTTC
-	TRBD2	TRBV10-3	TRBJ2-3	CATGTSGGLTDTQYF	TGTGCCACAGGGACTAGCGGGGGGCTCACAGATACGCAGTATTTT
few	-	TRBV6-5	TRBJ1-4	CASRGHKATNEKLFF	TGTGCCAGCCGAGGTCATAAGGCAACTAATGAAAAACTGTTTTTT
-	-	TRBV29-1	TRBJ2-5	CSVEGTPLTQYF	TGCAGCGTTGAAGGGACACCCCTGACCCAGTACTTC
few	TRBD2	TRBV7-2	TRBJ2-1	CASSRVVAGGNEQFF	TGTGCCAGCAGCCGCGTAGTAGCGGGGGGCAATGAGCAGTTCTTC
-	TRBD2	TRBV29-1	TRBJ2-1	CSVSGLNEQFF	TGCAGCGTGTCGGGACTAAATGAGCAGTTCTTC
-	-	TRBV30	TRBJ1-2	CAWSVRSGIRGYTF	TGTGCCTGGAGTGTACGTTCAGGGATAAGGGGCTACACCTTC
-	TRBD1	TRBV7-9	TRBJ2-7	CASSTGGGGMVPYEQYF	TGTGCCAGCAGTACAGGGGGCGGGGGCATGGTGCCCTACGAGCAGTACTTC
-	-	TRBV5-4	TRBJ2-3	CASSLPRGDTDTQYF	TGTGCCAGCAGCTTGCCCAGGGGGGACACAGATACGCAGTATTTT
-	-	TRBV11-2	TRBJ2-7	CASSFSQGYEQYF	TGTGCCAGCAGCTTTTCACAGGGCTACGAGCAGTACTTC
-	-	TRBV5-6	TRBJ1-3	CASGRRGYSGNTIYF	TGTGCCAGCGGAAGAAGGGGCTACTCTGGAAACACCATATATTTT
-	TRBD1	TRBV6-5	TRBJ1-2	CASRGQGAGNYGYTF	TGTGCCAGCAGGGGCCAGGGGGCAGGAAACTATGGCTACACCTTC
few	-	TRBV30	TRBJ1-3	CAWTLGSGNTIYF	TGTGCCTGGACCCTAGGCTCTGGAAACACCATATATTTT
-	-	TRBV19	TRBJ1-2	CASSMAGFNYGYTF	TGTGCCAGTAGTATGGCAGGGTTCAACTATGGCTACACCTTC
-	TRBD1	TRBV9	TRBJ2-1	CASSVRQGTGPLPNEQFF	TGTGCCAGCAGCGTGCGACAGGGAACGGGACCCCTCCCCAATGAGCAGTTCTTC
-	-	TRBV30	TRBJ1-1	CAWTGGGTEAFF	TGTGCCTGGACGGGGGGAGGCACTGAAGCTTTCTTT
-	TRBD1	TRBV18	TRBJ1-6	CASSPTTGDGRNSPLHF	TGTGCCAGCTCACCAACGACAGGGGACGGTCGGAATTCACCCCTCCACTTT
-	TRBD2	TRBV5-1	TRBJ2-5	CASSETSGGLGSEYF	TGCGCCAGCAGCGAGACTAGCGGGGGCCTCGGCTCGGAGTACTTC
few	TRBD2	TRBV9	TRBJ2-1	CASSVAGLAGDNEQFF	TGTGCCAGCAGCGTAGCGGGACTAGCGGGAGACAATGAGCAGTTCTTC
-	TRBD2	TRBV28	TRBJ2-7	CASSLLGGGNYEQYF	TGTGCCAGCAGTTTATTAGGCGGGGGAAACTACGAGCAGTACTTC
-	-	TRBV3-1/TRBV3-2	TRBJ2-3	CASSLQGTDTQYF	TGTGCCAGCAGCCTTCAGGGTACAGATACGCAGTATTTT
few	-	TRBV23-1	TRBJ2-3	CASSRRLSSNTDTQYF	TGCGCCAGCAGTCGCCGCCTATCTTCAAACACAGATACGCAGTATTTT
-	-	TRBV5-6	TRBJ1-5	CASSPQGGFNQPQHF	TGTGCCAGCAGCCCCCAGGGAGGGTTTAATCAGCCCCAGCATTTT
-	TRBD1	TRBV10-3	TRBJ2-2	CAISTGTGGTGELFF	TGTGCCATCAGCACCGGGACAGGGGGTACCGGGGAGCTGTTTTTT
-	TRBD1	TRBV24-1	TRBJ2-1	CATSDRSDRVNEQFF	TGTGCCACCAGTGATCGGAGTGACAGGGTAAATGAGCAGTTCTTC
-	TRBD1	TRBV5-6	TRBJ1-2	CASSLRDRDIVGYTF	TGTGCCAGCAGCCTCCGGGACAGGGATATAGTTGGCTACACCTTC
once	TRBD1	TRBV2	TRBJ1-4	CASSSSGTANEKLFF	TGTGCCAGCAGTAGCTCCGGGACAGCTAATGAAAAACTGTTTTTT
-	-	TRBV19	TRBJ1-5	CASSIVGVSNQPQHF	TGTGCCAGTAGTATAGTAGGGGTCAGCAATCAGCCCCAGCATTTT
-	-	TRBV9	TRBJ1-3	CASSQDSVKHGNTIYF	TGTGCCAGCAGCCAGGACAGCGTGAAACATGGAAACACCATATATTTT
once	-	TRBV6-5	TRBJ1-1	CASSRSQGAEAFF	TGTGCCAGCAGCCGATCACAGGGCGCTGAAGCTTTCTTT